This T cell receptor (beta chain) came from a study of cytomegalovirus exposure and HLA in healthy donors. Overall study findings and caveats: While the bulk of TCR sequences proved rare, some public TCRs turned up in many donors. There was a cluster of highly shared sequence variants that was likely a sequencing artifact. Analysis was carried out at a later point, and it linked a missense DCLRE1C variant to TCR beta V- and J-gene trimming. TCR beta sequences reportedly predicted most subjects' HLA-A and HLA-B alleles accurately.

Germline lookup yields CDR1 SNHLY and CDR2 FYNNEI. The CDR3 consists of 12 residues. The PCR was carried out with 60 Vbeta primers and 13 Jbeta primers. Only in-frame clones appear in the TCRdb table, and some are missing; sequencing was by immunoSEQ multiplex PCR. Of about 110,000 clones listed, roughly three quarters were seen once; the top ten hold 2.5% to 3%. A word on this clone: Antigen: not known. Its ends do not fully match the called genes, so a read error is possible.

This receptor was identified in a woman aged 18-35 years in good health and CMV-seropositive. The sequenced sample was PBMCs. The chain has TRBV2 and TRBJ1-1, with TRBD1 as a possible D gene (6 bases). CDR3 coding DNA: TGTGCCACCAGTAGACAGGTCGTGGAAGCTTTCTTT. Protein: CATSRQVVEAFF. The whole variable domain, filled in from reference TRBV2 and TRBJ1-1, reads EPEVTQTPSHQVTQMGQEVILRCVPISNHLYFYWYRQILGQKVEFLVSFYNNEISEKSEIFDDQFSVERPDGSNFTLKIRSTKLEDSAMYFCATSRQVVEAFFGQGTRLTVV.